This T cell receptor beta chain was captured by sequencing in a study of blood T cell repertoires in COVID-19. For the study at large: From T cells, B-cell-depleted T cells, or PBMCs came the material, which was cDNA or gDNA.

TCRdb's table, derived via immunoSEQ multiplex PCR, lists solely in-frame clones and lacks some. The table has about 190,000 clones, roughly 80% seen once; the top ten hold roughly 14%. CDR1 SEHNR and CDR2 FQNEAQ come from the germline V gene (reference sequence). There are 15 residues in the CDR3. V was trimmed by 5 bases and J by 4 bases, leaving 18 bases between them. The rearrangement links TRBV7-9 to TRBJ2-7; a possible D gene is TRBD1 (5 bases). What was sequenced was peripheral blood. This TCR came from a man aged 45-65 years who had recovered from COVID-19. This CDR3 is CASSGERQRRYEQYF. The DNA for the CDR3 is TGTGCCAGCAGCGGGGAAAGACAGAGAAGGTACGAGCAGTACTTC. The full variable domain, rest sourced from reference TRBV7-9 and TRBJ2-7, is DTGVSQNPRHKITKRGQNVTFRCDPISEHNRLYWYRQTLGQGPEFLTYFQNEAQLEKSRLLSDRFSAERPKGSFSTLEIQRTEQGDSAMYLCASSGERQRRYEQYFGPGTRLTVT.